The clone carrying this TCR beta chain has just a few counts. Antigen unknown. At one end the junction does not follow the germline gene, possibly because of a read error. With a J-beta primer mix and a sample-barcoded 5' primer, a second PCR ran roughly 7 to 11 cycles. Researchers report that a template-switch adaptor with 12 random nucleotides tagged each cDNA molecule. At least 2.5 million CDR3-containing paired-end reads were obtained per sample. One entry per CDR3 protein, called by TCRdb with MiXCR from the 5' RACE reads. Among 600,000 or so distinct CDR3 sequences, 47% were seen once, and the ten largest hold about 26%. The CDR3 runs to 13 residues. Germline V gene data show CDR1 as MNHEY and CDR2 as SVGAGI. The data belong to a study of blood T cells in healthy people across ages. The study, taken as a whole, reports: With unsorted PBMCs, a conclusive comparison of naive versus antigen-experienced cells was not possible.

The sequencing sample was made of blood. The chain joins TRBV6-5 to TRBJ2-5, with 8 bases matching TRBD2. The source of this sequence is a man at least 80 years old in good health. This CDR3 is CVSSDGGEETQYF. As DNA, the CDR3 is TGTGTCAGCAGTGACGGGGGGGAAGAGACCCAGTACTTC.